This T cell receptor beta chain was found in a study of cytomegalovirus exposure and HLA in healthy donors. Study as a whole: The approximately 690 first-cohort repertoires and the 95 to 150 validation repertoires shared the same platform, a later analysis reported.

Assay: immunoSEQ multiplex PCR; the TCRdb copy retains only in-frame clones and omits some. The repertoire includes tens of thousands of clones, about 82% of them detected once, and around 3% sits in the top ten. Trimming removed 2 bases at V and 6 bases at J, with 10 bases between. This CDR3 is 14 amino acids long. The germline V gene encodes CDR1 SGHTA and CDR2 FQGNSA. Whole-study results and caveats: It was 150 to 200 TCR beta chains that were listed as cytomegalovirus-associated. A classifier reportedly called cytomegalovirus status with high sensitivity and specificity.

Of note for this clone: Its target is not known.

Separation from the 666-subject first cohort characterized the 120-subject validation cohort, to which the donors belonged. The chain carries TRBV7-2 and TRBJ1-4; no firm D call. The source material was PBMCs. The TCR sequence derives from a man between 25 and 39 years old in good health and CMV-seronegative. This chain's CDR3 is CASSLTTADEKLFF. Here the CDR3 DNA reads TGTGCCAGCAGCTTAACTACGGCCGATGAAAAACTGTTTTTT.